Below, 14 T cell receptor beta chains from the same sample are listed, as sequenced in a study of low-dose radiotherapy and immunotherapy resistance in tumors. Both TCRalpha and TCRbeta chains were reverse transcribed with V-gene-specific primers. A constant-region primer paired with the V-primer adapter amplified TCRs over 20 PCR cycles. TCRdb passed the reads through MiXCR, listing each CDR3 protein once. The table includes 64,000 or so distinct CDR3 sequences, 30% to 40% detected once. Time point defined: before trial treatment. Sample: PBMCs, taken before treatment. These receptors came from a female donor with ovarian cancer.

This clonotype was seen at least ten times. The rearrangement uses TRBV28 and TRBJ2-6; D tentatively reads TRBD1 or TRBD2 (5 bases each). V gave up 2 bases and J gave up 4 bases, with 18 bases separating them. CDR1 is MDHEN, CDR2 SYDVKM, per germline. The length of the CDR3 is 18 residues. CDR3 region: CASSLRGLGVRGANVLTF. CDR3 DNA sequence: TGTGCCAGCAGTTTAAGGGGATTGGGGGTGCGGGGGGCCAACGTCCTGACTTTC.

This clonotype was recorded at least ten times. V usage is TRBV6-4 and J usage is TRBJ2-1; tentative D call: TRBD2 (6 bases). The V end was cut by 6 bases, the J end by 1 base, with 10 bases between. This CDR3 spans 14 amino acids. Germline V gene sequence: CDR1 MRHNA, CDR2 SNTAGT. The CDR3 here is CASRKDYSYNEQFF. In DNA form, the CDR3 reads TGTGCCAGCAGAAAGGACTATTCCTACAATGAGCAGTTCTTC.

This clonotype was recorded many times. DNA for the CDR3: TGTGCCAGCAGTCCCCTAGCCAAAAACATTCAGTACTTC. It translates to CASSPLAKNIQYF. The V and J genes are TRBV27 and TRBJ2-4; the D is unclear. This CDR3 is built from 13 residues. V was cut by 5 bases and J by 0 bases, with 5 bases left in between. Germline CDR1 reads MNHEY; CDR2 reads SMNVEV (reference sequence).

This clonotype was recorded many times. The CDR3 sequence is CSATLGALMNQPQHF. Here the CDR3 DNA reads TGCAGTGCTACCCTGGGGGCATTAATGAATCAGCCCCAGCATTTT. This chain links TRBV20-1 with TRBJ1-5; D is perhaps TRBD1 (6 bases). V gave up 4 bases and J gave up 4 bases, with 17 bases separating them. CDR1 DFQATT and CDR2 SNEGSKA come from the germline V gene (reference sequence). The CDR3 is made up of 15 amino acids.

This clonotype occurred many times. The rearrangement links TRBV2 to TRBJ2-1; 7 nucleotides line up with TRBD1. Germline V CDR1 and CDR2: SNHLY, FYNNEI. Trimming cost V 2 bases and J 4 bases; bases outside gene matches: 5. This CDR3 is built from 15 residues. The CDR3 loop is CASSELPGGYNEQFF. The CDR3 coding sequence is TGTGCCAGCAGTGAACTACCAGGGGGTTACAATGAGCAGTTCTTC.

The CDR3 is CSASRAGGFWADTQYF. As DNA, the CDR3 is TGCAGTGCTAGCAGGGCGGGAGGTTTCTGGGCAGATACGCAGTATTTT. The chain uses TRBV20-1 and TRBJ2-3; 8 bases are a match to TRBD2. Germline V gives CDR1 DFQATT, CDR2 SNEGSKA (reference sequence). Unmatched junction bases numbered 12, after V lost 3 bases and J lost 4 bases. This CDR3 is built from 16 residues.

Ten or more counts support this clonotype. The chain couples TRBV5-1 to TRBJ1-1; unclear D gene. Per the germline V gene, CDR1 is SGHRS and CDR2 is YFSETQ. V dropped 0 bases and J dropped 1 base, with 7 bases sitting between them. CDR3 length: 14 residues. The CDR3 nucleotides read TGCGCCAGCAGCTTGGACAGCGGGAACACTGAAGCTTTCTTT. Protein: CASSLDSGNTEAFF.

The chain has TRBV6-2 or TRBV6-3 and TRBJ2-7; 8 bases line up with TRBD2. V lost 6 bases to trimming and J lost 2 bases; unmatched junction nucleotides: 9. The germline CDR1 and CDR2 sequences are MNHEY and SVGEGT. CDR3 length: 15 amino acids. CDR3 sequence: CASSKSGSATYEQYF. The DNA of the CDR3 is TGTGCCAGCAGCAAAAGCGGGAGCGCCACCTACGAGCAGTACTTC.

This clonotype was seen at least ten times. This rearrangement joins TRBV25-1 to TRBJ1-5, with 11 positions matching TRBD1. Germline CDR1 and CDR2: MGHDK and SYGVNS. The CDR3 loop spans 20 amino acids. With V trimmed by 4 bases and J by 2 bases, 16 bases remained unmatched. Here the CDR3 DNA reads TGTGCCAGCAGTGGGGGGGCTGAGAGGACAGGGGGCGTCGGCAATCAGCCCCAGCATTTT. Protein: CASSGGAERTGGVGNQPQHF.

This clonotype has a count of ten or more. This sequence joins TRBV29-1 and TRBJ1-1, with 7 nucleotides matching TRBD1. V dropped 3 bases and J dropped 0; count of bases not matched to a gene: 1. Germline CDR1 SQVTM, CDR2 ANQGSEA. This CDR3 contains 13 residues. CDR3: CSVEDRMNTEAFF. CDR3 sequence (DNA): TGCAGCGTTGAGGACAGGATGAACACTGAAGCTTTCTTT.

This clonotype was detected ten times or more. This rearrangement joins TRBV5-6 to TRBJ2-1, with a possible D match to TRBD1 (6 bases). Germline values: CDR1 SGHDT, CDR2 YYEEEE. The CDR3 consists of 17 residues. V lost 4 bases, J lost 8 bases, and 25 bases lay in between. The CDR3 DNA sequence: TGTGCCAGCAGCGAGGGACAAGAATGGGCTCTCAGACATGAGCAGTTCTTC. This codes for CASSEGQEWALRHEQFF. Variable domain in full (rest from reference TRBV5-6 and TRBJ2-1): DAGVTQSPTHLIKTRGQQVTLRCSPKSGHDTVSWYQQALGQGPQFIFQYYEEEERQRGNFPDRFSGHQFPNYSSELNVNALLLGDSALYLCASSEGQEWALRHEQFFGPGTRLTVL.

This clonotype was recorded at least ten times. The chain combines TRBV12-3 or TRBV12-4 with TRBJ1-1; a weak D match, TRBD1 (5 bases). V was shortened by 1 base and J by 2 bases, with 8 bases between the two germline ends. The CDR3 spans 14 residues. The CDR3 here is CASSLEGRNTEAFF. In DNA form, the CDR3 reads TGTGCCAGCAGTTTAGAGGGACGAAACACTGAAGCTTTCTTT.

The chain carries TRBV7-9 and TRBJ2-3; D ambiguous. CDR1 and CDR2 (germline): SEHNR, FQNEAQ (reference sequence). The CDR3 is 13 amino acids. Trimming shortened V by 5 bases and J by 2 bases, and 8 bases separated the two germline ends. In DNA form, the CDR3 reads TGTGCCAGCAGCACGGACCCCACAGATACGCAGTATTTT. Its protein is CASSTDPTDTQYF.

This clonotype was detected ten times or more. The chain employs TRBV2 and TRBJ2-1, with TRBD2 matching over 14 bases. The V segment lost 8 bases and the J segment 7 bases; nucleotides outside the gene matches: 7. Per the germline V gene, CDR1 is SNHLY and CDR2 is FYNNEI. This CDR3 is built from 15 residues. The CDR3 loop reads CASFGTSGGENEQFF. CDR3 in DNA: TGTGCCAGCTTTGGGACTAGCGGGGGAGAGAATGAGCAGTTCTTC.